A single sample is the source of the 10 T cell receptor beta chains below, sequenced in a study of T cell changes during pregnancy in multiple sclerosis. Data came from immunoSEQ multiplex PCR; TCRdb stores just in-frame clones and leaves some out. This table holds 56,000 or so clones, 75% to 90% found once. The sample here was peripheral blood, taken after pregnancy. These receptors were taken from a female donor with multiple sclerosis, enrolled in a pregnancy study.

The V and J genes are TRBV6-6 and TRBJ2-1; 11 nucleotides align to TRBD1. From germline, CDR1 is MNHNY and CDR2 SVGAGI (reference sequence). This CDR3 region has 13 residues. The V gene end was trimmed by 8 bases and the J gene end by 14 bases; junction bases not matched to a gene: 11. The CDR3 sequence is CASWGQGETGEFF. DNA for the CDR3: TGTGCCAGCTGGGGACAGGGGGAAACGGGGGAGTTCTTC.

The genes are TRBV6-5 and TRBJ1-2, with 7 bases aligning to TRBD1. This CDR3 has 15 residues. The V segment lost 0 bases and the J segment 8 bases; nucleotides outside the gene matches: 9. CDR1 MNHEY and CDR2 SVGAGI come from the germline V gene. The CDR3 DNA is TGTGCCAGCAGTTACTCACCACGACAGGGAGGCGGCTACACCTTC. Protein sequence: CASSYSPRQGGGYTF.

V is TRBV6-1 and J is TRBJ2-7; 10 bases match TRBD2. The CDR3 has 14 residues. The junction had 4 bases not matched to a gene; V was cut back by 5 bases and J by 3 bases. Germline lookup yields CDR1 MNHNS and CDR2 SASEGT. CDR3 in DNA: TGTGCCAGCAGTTCCAAGCGGGGGGGCTACGAGCAGTACTTC. Amino acids: CASSSKRGGYEQYF.

The gene calls are TRBV5-1 and TRBJ2-6; the D is unclear. CDR1 is SGHRS and CDR2 is YFSETQ in the germline V gene. CDR3 size: 14 residues. Trimming left V 6 bases short and J 0 bases short, with 7 bases between. CDR3 coding DNA: TGCGCCAGCAACGAGGACTCTGGGGCCAACGTCCTGACTTTC. It is translated as CASNEDSGANVLTF.

The V gene is TRBV21-1, the J gene TRBJ1-1. TRBV21-1 is assigned pseudogene status. The CDR3 is 16 residues long. The CDR3 is CASSLRLGGLNTEAFF. CDR3 bases: TGTGCCAGCAGCTTACGACTCGGGGGGCTGAACACTGAAGCTTTCTTT.

The rearrangement joins TRBV6-1 to TRBJ1-2; perhaps TRBD1 as D (6 bases). Germline CDR1 is MNHNS and CDR2 is SASEGT. The CDR3 is 13 amino acids. Trimming cost V 8 bases and J 2 bases, with 12 bases left between them. As DNA, the CDR3 is TGTGCCAGCCAAATCGGACAGAACTATGGCTACACCTTC. It specifies CASQIGQNYGYTF.

J is TRBJ1-2 and V is TRBV6-5; unclear D gene. Germline V CDR1 and CDR2: MNHEY, SVGAGI. The V end lost 4 bases, the J end lost 0 bases, and 9 bases lay between the germline ends. The CDR3 runs to 14 residues. The chain's CDR3 is CASSSWAANYGYTF. In DNA, the CDR3 is TGTGCCAGCAGTTCGTGGGCCGCTAACTATGGCTACACCTTC.

The chain links TRBV6-5 to TRBJ1-6; TRBD1 matches at 9 bases. V trimming: 0 bases; J trimming: 4 bases; junction bases outside the gene matches: 1. Germline CDR1 MNHEY, CDR2 SVGAGI. The CDR3 sequence is 16 residues long. In DNA form, the CDR3 reads TGTGCCAGCAGTTACTCCGGGACAGGGTATAATTCACCCCTCCACTTT. It specifies CASSYSGTGYNSPLHF.

The V and J genes are TRBV18 and TRBJ2-2, with 8 bases aligning to TRBD2. The germline V gene encodes CDR1 KGHSH and CDR2 LQKENI. With V trimmed by 4 bases and J by 4 bases, 17 bases remained unmatched. CDR3 length: 19 residues. The CDR3 nucleotides read TGTGCCAGCTCACTACGACGAGCGGGGGCCCCAGGAGGCACCGGGGAGCTGTTTTTT. It specifies CASSLRRAGAPGGTGELFF.

The chain carries TRBV4-1 and TRBJ1-1, with D possibly matching TRBD1 (5 bases). V was cut by 3 bases and J by 6 bases, with 20 bases left in between. The germline CDR1 and CDR2 sequences are MGHRA and YSYEKL. The CDR3 contains 16 residues. The CDR3 protein is CASSHPLRPGESEAFF. The CDR3, as DNA: TGCGCCAGCAGCCACCCCCTTAGGCCGGGGGAATCTGAAGCTTTCTTT.